Below, one T cell receptor (beta chain) is given with its context. One base away lies a much larger clone, so this may be a sequencing read error. Making TCR beta cDNA involved around 520 ng total RNA and a constant-region primer. Modified slightly, ARM-PCR produced TCR beta libraries over three nested multiplex PCR rounds. Two initial PCR rounds of about 11 cycles each paired TRBV1-TRBV30 forward primers with a C-beta reverse primer. TCRdb reprocessed the multiplex PCR reads via MiXCR and lists one record per CDR3 protein. The repertoire holds around 88,000 distinct CDR3 sequences, with around 70% as singletons. This sample was included in a study of tumor-infiltrating lymphocytes in primary liver carcinoma. Both RNA and DNA were isolated together from about 21-30 mg of bulk tissue that had not been sorted. Germline assignment: CDR1 WSHSY and CDR2 SAAADI. The length of the CDR3 is 13 residues.

This sequence joins TRBV10-2 and TRBJ2-7; 7 bases match TRBD2. The receptor was isolated from a man in his forties with primary liver carcinoma and hepatitis B virus infection. The sequenced sample was tumor-adjacent normal liver tissue. The CDR3: CVPEREGLSEQYF. The CDR3 DNA follows: TGCGTCCCAGAGAGGGAGGGCCTGAGTGAGCAGTACTTC.